The clone carrying this TCR beta chain showed up just a few times. Its cognate antigen is unknown. The CDR3 runs 15 residues. V was clipped by 3 bases and J by 2 bases, with 14 bases between them. Germline CDR1 and CDR2: KGHSH and LQKENI. This sample is drawn from a study of early T cells in non-severe SARS-CoV-2 infection. Whole-study results and caveats: There was a bias toward anti-spike CD8 responses in VDJdb matching, which missed private and CD4 specificities.

TCRdb reprocessed the 5' RACE reads via MiXCR and lists one record per CDR3 protein. The sample records fewer than 100,000 distinct CDR3 sequences, about 11% being singletons. The rearrangement joins TRBV18 to TRBJ2-7, with D possibly called TRBD1 or TRBD2 (5 bases each). This receptor was identified in an adult who was a healthcare worker with PCR-confirmed SARS-CoV-2 infection or an uninfected control (not recorded which). Material for sequencing was whole blood. CDR3 region: CASSPRDPRAYEQYF. CDR3 sequence (DNA): TGTGCCAGCTCACCTCGGGACCCCAGGGCCTACGAGCAGTACTTC.